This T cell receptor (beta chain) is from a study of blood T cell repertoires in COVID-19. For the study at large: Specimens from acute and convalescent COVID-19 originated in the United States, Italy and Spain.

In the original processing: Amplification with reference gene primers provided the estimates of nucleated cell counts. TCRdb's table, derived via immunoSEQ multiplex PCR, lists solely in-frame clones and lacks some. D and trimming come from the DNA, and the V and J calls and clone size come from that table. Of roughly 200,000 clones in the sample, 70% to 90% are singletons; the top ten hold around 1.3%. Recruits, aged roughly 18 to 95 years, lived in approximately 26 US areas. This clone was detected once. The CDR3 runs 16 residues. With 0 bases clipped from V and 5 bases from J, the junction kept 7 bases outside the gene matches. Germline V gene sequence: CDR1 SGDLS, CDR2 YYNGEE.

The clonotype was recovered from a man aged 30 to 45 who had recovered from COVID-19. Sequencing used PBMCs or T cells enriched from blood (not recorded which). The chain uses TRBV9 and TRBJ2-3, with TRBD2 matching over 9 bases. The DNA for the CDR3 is TGTGCCAGCAGCGTAGATTCCCTAGCGGGGAGAGATACGCAGTATTTT. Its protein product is CASSVDSLAGRDTQYF.